A single sample gave rise to the 31 T cell receptor beta chains below, sequenced in a study of neurological immune-mediated disorders (dated 2019 in TCRdb). Read against the paper, the sample's time point label means: longitudinal time-point 3. Receptor amplification or capture employed 5' RACE. Sequenced on an Illumina HiSeq 2500. The public reads were quality trimmed at Q25 with fastp and then assembled into clones with MiXCR by TCRdb, keeping productive beta chains. CDR3 protein sequences are deduplicated, and each keeps its most common genes and DNA. For this sample there are 85,000 to 110,000 distinct CDR3 sequences; about a tenth appear just once. The top ten clonotypes cover about 3% of the sample. The source material was PBMCs. These receptors were obtained from a female donor with HTLV-1-associated myelopathy (HAM/TSP).

This clonotype was recorded at least ten times. The CDR3 nucleotides are TGTGCCAGCAGCTTAGCGACTAGCGGGGTCTATGAGCAGTTCTTC. The encoded protein is CASSLATSGVYEQFF. This sequence joins TRBV7-8 and TRBJ2-1, with 11 bases fitting TRBD2. The CDR3 is 15 residues long. Trimming at V came to 0 bases and at J to 8 bases, leaving 3 bases not matched to a gene. Germline CDR1 is SGHVS and CDR2 is FQNEAQ. The full variable domain, with the rest looked up from reference TRBV7-8 and TRBJ2-1, is GAGVSQSPRYKVAKRGQDVALRCDPISGHVSLFWYQQALGQGPEFLTYFQNEAQLDKSGLPSDRFFAERPEGSVSTLKIQRTQQEDSAVYLCASSLATSGVYEQFFGPGTRLTVL.

Many counts were recorded for this clonotype. This chain connects TRBV28 to TRBJ2-7; D gene uncertain. The CDR3 extends over 15 amino acids. With 6 bases removed from V and 0 bases from J, the gap between germline ends came to 15 bases. The germline CDR1 and CDR2 sequences are MDHEN and SYDVKM. The DNA for the CDR3 is TGTGCCAGCAGAAGCAGCGAACTCCGCTCCTACGAGCAGTACTTC. This sequence encodes CASRSSELRSYEQYF.

This chain connects TRBV6-6 to TRBJ2-7; no definite D call. The CDR3 covers 15 residues. Germline CDR1 reads MNHNY; CDR2 reads SVGAGI (reference sequence). V was shortened by 0 bases and J by 3 bases, with 12 bases between the two germline ends. The CDR3 DNA is TGTGCCAGCAGTTACTCTCATCGGGTTAACTACGAGCAGTACTTC. Protein: CASSYSHRVNYEQYF.

This clonotype occurred many times. The genes are TRBV4-1 and TRBJ2-3, with a tentative D call TRBD2 (6 bases). V was trimmed by 0 bases and J by 2 bases, leaving 12 bases between them. The CDR3 loop spans 16 amino acids. CDR1 is MGHRA, CDR2 YSYEKL, per germline. The CDR3 sequence is CASSQDSGLFTDTQYF. Written as DNA, the CDR3 is TGCGCCAGCAGCCAAGATAGCGGTCTCTTCACAGATACGCAGTATTTT.

This clonotype appeared many times. The V and J genes are TRBV28 and TRBJ1-2, with D perhaps matching TRBD1 (5 bases). Germline CDR1 MDHEN, CDR2 SYDVKM. This CDR3 region has 14 residues. V lost 5 bases and J lost 7, with 17 bases in between. CDR3 nucleotide sequence: TGTGCCAGCAGTCCCCGTGGGGACTGGGGTGGCTACACCTTC. It specifies CASSPRGDWGGYTF.

Turning to this clonotype: This CDR3 is missing its conserved last phenylalanine or tryptophan, likely due to a read error. The chain recombines TRBV5-1 with TRBJ2-5; 7 positions agree with TRBD2. Per the germline V gene, CDR1 is SGHRS and CDR2 is YFSETQ. The CDR3 extends over 15 amino acids. DNA for the CDR3: TGCGCCTGCAGCTTGGAGGCGGGGGTGGAGGAGACCCAGTACGTC. It specifies CACSLEAGVEETQYV.

This clonotype was seen at least ten times. The chain is built from TRBV5-1 and TRBJ2-7; 10 positions agree with TRBD1. The junction had 11 bases not matched to a gene; V was cut back by 4 bases and J by 4 bases. Germline V gives CDR1 SGHRS, CDR2 YFSETQ. This CDR3 is 16 amino acids long. CDR3 coding DNA: TGCGCCAGCAGCCCCGTGCCCGGGACAGGGGTGTACGAGCAGTACTTC. It codes for CASSPVPGTGVYEQYF.

This clonotype was seen repeatedly, ten times or more. The V gene is TRBV14, the J gene TRBJ2-7, with unresolved D. V dropped 2 bases and J dropped 3 bases, with 8 bases sitting between them. The germline V gene encodes CDR1 SGHDN and CDR2 FVKESK. This CDR3 is built from 13 residues. CDR3 coding DNA: TGTGCCAGCAGCCAAAGGAACAGCTACGAGCAGTACTTC. Translating it yields CASSQRNSYEQYF.

This clonotype has more than one count but fewer than ten. The chain recombines TRBV28 with TRBJ2-3; D gene ambiguous. V lost 5 bases, J lost 0 bases, and 18 bases lay in between. This CDR3 is built from 17 residues. Germline V lookup: CDR1 MDHEN, CDR2 SYDVKM. The CDR3 loop is CASSPAHRAGSTDTQYF. As DNA, the CDR3 is TGTGCCAGCAGTCCAGCGCACCGGGCCGGCAGCACAGATACGCAGTATTTT.

Details on this clonotype: One base away lies a much larger clone, so this may be a sequencing read error. This chain links TRBV6-1 with TRBJ2-1, with D possibly matching TRBD1 (5 bases). Germline CDR1 reads MNHNS; CDR2 reads SASEGT. The CDR3 length is 17 residues. The V gene lost 2 bases and the J gene lost 1 base, with 15 bases spanning the gap. The CDR3 DNA is TGTGCCAGCAGTGAAATTCCTGGGGCAATGTCCTACAATGAGCAGTTCTTC. Protein: CASSEIPGAMSYNEQFF.

This clonotype was recorded at least ten times. The chain employs TRBV5-1 and TRBJ1-2; D is possibly TRBD1 (5 bases). Germline CDR1 is SGHRS and CDR2 is YFSETQ. This CDR3 has 14 amino acids. With 2 bases removed from V and 7 bases from J, the gap between germline ends came to 15 bases. CDR3 protein: CASSFGHLESGYTF. In DNA form, the CDR3 reads TGCGCCAGCAGCTTCGGACACCTCGAGAGTGGCTACACCTTC. The complete variable domain, with remaining parts taken from reference TRBV5-1 and TRBJ1-2, reads KAGVTQTPRYLIKTRGQQVTLSCSPISGHRSVSWYQQTPGQGLQFLFEYFSETQRNKGNFPGRFSGRQFSNSRSEMNVSTLELGDSALYLCASSFGHLESGYTFGSGTRLTVV.

The table lists this clonotype with many counts. The DNA for the CDR3 is TGCAGTGCTAGATTCGGGGGACAGGGGAGCGAGCAGTACTTC. Translating gives CSARFGGQGSEQYF. The V call is TRBV20-1, the J call TRBJ2-7; the match to TRBD1 covers 10 bases. The trim removed 2 bases at V and 6 bases at J, leaving 7 bases unmatched. The germline CDR1 and CDR2 sequences are DFQATT and SNEGSKA (reference sequence). The CDR3 contains 14 residues.

This clonotype was recorded many times. In DNA form, the CDR3 reads TGCGCCAGCAGCTCGTCGGGGGGGTTGGGATACAATGAGCAGTTCTTC. This translates into CASSSSGGLGYNEQFF. V gene TRBV5-1 combines with J gene TRBJ2-1, with TRBD2 identical over 8 bases. This CDR3 has 16 residues. V dropped 3 bases and J dropped 4; count of bases not matched to a gene: 9. Germline CDR1 is SGHRS and CDR2 is YFSETQ.

This clonotype was detected many times. The chain recombines TRBV7-9 with TRBJ2-3, with 14 positions matching TRBD2. The CDR3 has 17 residues. CDR1 and CDR2 (germline): SEHNR, FQNEAQ (reference sequence). V lost 10 bases to trimming and J lost 3 bases; unmatched junction nucleotides: 12. The CDR3 sequence: CATPTRLAGGRTDTQYF. As DNA, the CDR3 is TGTGCCACCCCGACCCGACTAGCGGGGGGGCGAACAGATACGCAGTATTTT.

This clonotype was seen ten or more times. The chain has TRBV12-3 or TRBV12-4 and TRBJ2-1, with 9 bases lining up with TRBD1. This CDR3 region has 17 residues. The trim removed 7 bases at V and 7 bases at J, leaving 17 bases unmatched. In DNA, the CDR3 is TGTGCCAGCAAAGCCCCCGGGACAGGGTCAGCTTTGAATGAGCAGTTCTTC. It yields the protein CASKAPGTGSALNEQFF.

J is TRBJ2-7 and V is TRBV5-1, with 9 nucleotides matching TRBD2. Trimming removed 2 bases from V and 2 bases from J; junction bases left unmatched: 5. The germline V gene encodes CDR1 SGHRS and CDR2 YFSETQ. This CDR3 is built from 15 residues. The CDR3 sequence: CASSFSGGLTYEQYF. The CDR3 DNA is TGCGCCAGCAGCTTTAGCGGGGGCCTCACCTACGAGCAGTACTTC.

This clonotype was seen ten or more times. The CDR3 DNA follows: TGCGCCAGCAGCTTGGACGGCAGGGGAGTTGGCTACACCTTC. This translates into CASSLDGRGVGYTF. This chain connects TRBV5-1 to TRBJ1-2; TRBD1 is a possible D gene (6 bases). The CDR3 length is 14 residues. Germline V gene sequence: CDR1 SGHRS, CDR2 YFSETQ. Trimming pared 0 bases from V and 7 bases from J, leaving 13 bases between.

Ten or more counts support this clonotype. The chain couples TRBV12-3 or TRBV12-4 to TRBJ2-5, with 11 nucleotides matching TRBD2. CDR3 size: 16 residues. Trimming took 4 bases from V and 2 from J; bases not matched to a gene: 6. CDR3 sequence: CASSSRSGGAQETQYF. DNA of the CDR3: TGTGCCAGCAGTTCCCGTAGCGGGGGGGCTCAAGAGACCCAGTACTTC.

Many counts were recorded for this clonotype. The CDR3 DNA reads TGTGCCAGCAGCGTAGATCCGGGGGGGTTCACAGATACGCAGTATTTT. This translates into CASSVDPGGFTDTQYF. The gene calls are TRBV9 and TRBJ2-3, with TRBD2 identical over 8 bases. The CDR3 has 16 residues. Germline CDR1 SGDLS, CDR2 YYNGEE. The trim removed 0 bases at V and 2 bases at J, leaving 5 bases unmatched.

This clonotype was counted ten times or more. This sequence joins TRBV20-1 and TRBJ1-2, with D perhaps TRBD1 (5 bases). V gave up 0 bases and J gave up 6 bases, with 14 bases separating them. CDR1 and CDR2 from the germline V gene are DFQATT and SNEGSKA (reference sequence). This CDR3 is built from 14 residues. The CDR3 loop is CSARDFQGRDGYTF. CDR3 coding DNA: TGCAGTGCTAGAGATTTTCAGGGAAGGGATGGCTACACCTTC.

This clonotype appeared many times. The V call is TRBV6-5, the J call TRBJ2-7, with TRBD1 as a possible D gene (6 bases). The CDR3 consists of 14 residues. CDR1 and CDR2 from the germline V gene are MNHEY and SVGAGI. The V end lost 2 bases, the J end lost 4 bases, and 12 bases lay between the germline ends. This CDR3 is CASSYGRGRYEQYF. The CDR3 DNA is TGTGCCAGCAGTTACGGCAGGGGAAGGTACGAGCAGTACTTC.

At least ten counts were recorded for this clonotype. The V call is TRBV28, the J call TRBJ2-7; no clear D gene. Germline values: CDR1 MDHEN, CDR2 SYDVKM. The CDR3 covers 13 residues. V shed 3 bases and J shed 9 bases, with 15 bases lying between them. As DNA, the CDR3 is TGTGCCAGCAGTTTTATGGGATCCTCGAGGCAGTACTTC. Its protein product is CASSFMGSSRQYF.

On this clonotype: A much bigger clone sits one base away, suggesting this may be a read error. This chain uses TRBV5-1 with TRBJ2-1, with a tentative D call TRBD2 (5 bases). Germline CDR1 SGHRS, CDR2 YFSETQ. The CDR3 has 13 amino acids. V was shortened by 4 bases and J by 15 bases, with 20 bases between the two germline ends. The chain's CDR3 is CASSPHGVGSPFF. DNA of the CDR3: TGCGCCAGCAGCCCGCATGGGGTAGGGAGTCCGTTCTTC. The full variable domain, its missing parts supplied by reference TRBV5-1 and TRBJ2-1, is KAGVTQTPRYLIKTRGQQVTLSCSPISGHRSVSWYQQTPGQGLQFLFEYFSETQRNKGNFPGRFSGRQFSNSRSEMNVSTLELGDSALYLCASSPHGVGSPFFGPGTRLTVL.

The table lists this clonotype with many counts. For the CDR3, the DNA is TGTGCCAGCAGCTTAGACAGGGGGCGGTGGGGCATTCAGTACTTC. This sequence encodes CASSLDRGRWGIQYF. The rearrangement joins TRBV11-2 to TRBJ2-4; 8 positions agree with TRBD1. With V trimmed by 0 bases and J by 9 bases, 7 bases remained unmatched. The CDR3 length is 15 residues. The germline CDR1 and CDR2 sequences are SGHAT and FQNNGV. Full variable domain (outside the CDR3, taken from reference TRBV11-2 and TRBJ2-4): EAGVAQSPRYKIIEKRQSVAFWCNPISGHATLYWYQQILGQGPKLLIQFQNNGVVDDSQLPKDRFSAERLKGVDSTLKIQPAKLEDSAVYLCASSLDRGRWGIQYFGAGTRLSVL.

This clonotype appeared many times. The chain has TRBV10-3 and TRBJ2-5, with TRBD2 matching 8 bases. V shed 4 bases and J 2 bases; nucleotides not matched to a gene: 3. CDR1 ENHRY and CDR2 SYGVKD come from the germline V gene. CDR3 size: 14 residues. The CDR3 sequence is CAISVTSAQETQYF. DNA of the CDR3: TGTGCCATCAGTGTGACTAGCGCACAAGAGACCCAGTACTTC.

This clonotype showed up many times. The gene calls are TRBV3-1 and TRBJ2-7; D is unresolved. This CDR3 spans 11 amino acids. The V gene's germline CDR1 is LGHDT and CDR2 YNNKEL (reference sequence). V was trimmed by 4 bases and J by 4 bases, leaving 5 bases between them. This chain's CDR3 is CASSLKYEQYF. In DNA form, the CDR3 reads TGTGCCAGCAGCCTAAAATACGAGCAGTACTTC.

This clonotype was counted many times. This chain connects TRBV7-9 to TRBJ2-5; D ambiguous. Germline loops: CDR1 SEHNR, CDR2 FQNEAQ (reference sequence). This CDR3 comprises 14 residues. V lost 1 base, J lost 3 bases, and 9 bases lay in between. The CDR3 protein is CASSLVSSEETQYF. The DNA for the CDR3 is TGTGCCAGCAGCTTAGTCTCTAGTGAAGAGACCCAGTACTTC.

This clonotype has ten or more counts. This sequence joins TRBV27 and TRBJ2-3; 14 positions agree with TRBD2. The length of the CDR3 is 19 residues. V gave up 4 bases and J gave up 1 base; unmatched junction bases: 10. Germline V gene data show CDR1 as MNHEY and CDR2 as SMNVEV (reference sequence). The DNA of the CDR3 is TGTGCCAGCAGTTATACTTCCCGGGGACTAGCGGGGGGCACAGATACGCAGTATTTT. Translating it yields CASSYTSRGLAGGTDTQYF.

This clonotype was seen only a few times. A single base separates this from a much larger clone, so it may be a read error. The chain recombines TRBV10-3 with TRBJ2-3; D not certain. Trimming took 5 bases from V and 0 from J, leaving 9 bases between them. The CDR3 covers 14 residues. CDR1 and CDR2 from the germline V gene are ENHRY and SYGVKD. CDR3 loop: CAISTGRSTDTQYF. CDR3 DNA sequence: TGTGCCATCAGTACCGGACGGAGCACAGATACGCAGTATTTT.

V gene TRBV14 combines with J gene TRBJ2-3; D could derive from TRBD1 or TRBD2 (5 bases each). In germline, CDR1 is SGHDN, CDR2 FVKESK. Trimming pared 1 base from V and 1 base from J, leaving 15 bases between. The CDR3 has 17 amino acids. CDR3 sequence (DNA): TGTGCCAGCAGCCAAGCCCCAGAGGGCAGGGGCACAGATACGCAGTATTTT. It translates to CASSQAPEGRGTDTQYF.

This clonotype was recorded at least ten times. The rearrangement uses TRBV6-1 and TRBJ2-7, with 8 bases lining up with TRBD1. This CDR3 region has 16 residues. Unmatched junction bases numbered 14, after V lost 4 bases and J lost 6 bases. CDR1 is MNHNS and CDR2 is SASEGT in the germline V gene. The DNA of the CDR3 is TGTGCCAGCAGTGCTACACGGACAGGGAGTAATGGCGAGCAGTACTTC. The encoded protein is CASSATRTGSNGEQYF.